This T cell receptor (beta chain) was identified in a study of blood T cell repertoires in COVID-19. About the research overall: Acute and convalescent COVID-19 samples came from the United States, Italy and Spain. PBMCs, B-cell-depleted T cells, or T cells were the source of the cDNA or gDNA that made up the material.

In the authors' methods: Researchers report that nucleated cell counts were estimated from reference gene primer amplification. This table comes from immunoSEQ multiplex PCR, and its TCRdb copy is limited to in-frame clones, with some not included. Clone size and the V and J calls come from that table; the DNA yielded D and trimming. The table has around 15,000 clones, approximately 89% seen once. The V gene's germline CDR1 is SGHDT and CDR2 YYEEEE. Trimming removed 0 bases from V and 4 bases from J, with 10 bases in between. This CDR3 has 14 residues. The sequencing sample was made of peripheral blood. The chain carries TRBV5-6 and TRBJ1-1; possibly TRBD1 for D (5 bases). The TCR sequence derives from a human donor in a cohort sampled during active COVID-19. Here the CDR3 reads CASSLVGGGTEAFF. The DNA of the CDR3 is TGTGCCAGCAGCTTGGTCGGGGGGGGCACTGAAGCTTTCTTT.